The rows below give T cell receptor beta chains drawn from one sample of a study of T cells after posttransplantation cyclophosphamide. Measured with immunoSEQ multiplex PCR; TCRdb has only the in-frame clones, and not every one. The repertoire has 15,000 to 20,000 clones, 65% to 85% of them found once; the top ten carry roughly 2.8%. This specimen consisted of PBMCs, obtained 441 days after allogeneic stem cell transplant with calcineurin inhibitor and methotrexate. The receptors were gathered from a male patient in his 30s who received an allogeneic stem cell transplant from an unrelated donor, was CMV-positive, and had acute and chronic GVHD. Some T cells may originate from the graft donor. Each CDR3 is given with its conserved first and last residue. D genes are given only for firm matches. Expanded clones are given a class, and other clones once, few, many or no size at all.

>-|-|TRBV5-1|TRBJ2-3
CASTLGRQRTDTQYF
TGCGCCAGCACCCTGGGGAGGCAGCGCACAGATACGCAGTATTTT
>-|TRBD2|TRBV7-6|TRBJ2-2
CASSLAGPGGTGELFF
TGTGCCAGCAGCTTAGCGGGCCCCGGGGGGACCGGGGAGCTGTTTTTT
>-|-|TRBV4-2|TRBJ1-3
CASSLLDIEGNTIYF
TGTGCCAGCAGCCTCCTCGACATAGAGGGAAACACCATATATTTT
>-|TRBD1|TRBV28|TRBJ2-7
CASSYPGQSPYEQYF
TGTGCCAGCAGTTACCCGGGACAGTCGCCTTACGAGCAGTACTTC
>-|-|TRBV19|TRBJ1-5
CASSRPIQGGSNQPQHF
TGTGCCAGTAGTCGCCCTATTCAGGGAGGGAGCAATCAGCCCCAGCATTTT
>-|TRBD2|TRBV9|TRBJ2-1
CASSPAGETYNEQFF
TGTGCCAGCAGCCCAGCGGGAGAGACCTACAATGAGCAGTTCTTC
>-|-|TRBV4-3|TRBJ2-7
CASSQDRHRSYEQYF
TGCGCCAGCAGCCAAGATCGGCACAGGTCCTACGAGCAGTACTTC
>-|TRBD1|TRBV7-9|TRBJ2-5
CASSDSGQGVGETQYF
TGTGCCAGCAGCGACTCCGGACAGGGGGTTGGAGAGACCCAGTACTTC
>-|TRBD2|TRBV27|TRBJ2-4
CASGLWSGGRLNIQYF
TGTGCCAGCGGCCTTTGGTCGGGGGGGCGATTAAACATTCAGTACTTC
>-|TRBD1|TRBV19|TRBJ1-6
CASSVGQGVSPLHF
TGTGCCAGTAGCGTAGGACAGGGGGTGTCACCCCTCCACTTT
>-|TRBD2|TRBV6-6|TRBJ2-3
CASRLLAGGTDTQYF
TGTGCCAGCAGGCTACTAGCGGGGGGAACAGATACGCAGTATTTT
>-|-|TRBV6-5|TRBJ1-1
CASSKGRAEAFF
TGTGCCAGCAGCAAGGGGAGGGCTGAAGCTTTCTTT
>-|-|TRBV4-3|TRBJ1-6
CASSRVMDGGSYNSPLHF
TGCGCCAGCAGCCGAGTGATGGACGGAGGCTCCTATAATTCACCCCTCCACTTT
>-|-|TRBV12-1|TRBJ2-5
CASSFASGRARETQYF
TGTGCCAGCAGCTTTGCTAGCGGGAGGGCCCGGGAGACCCAGTACTTC
>-|TRBD2|TRBV19|TRBJ2-1
CASSILAGGRLEQFF
TGTGCCAGTAGTATACTGGCGGGGGGCCGCCTTGAGCAGTTCTTC
>-|-|TRBV15|TRBJ2-7
CATSRDRGYEQYF
TGTGCCACCAGCAGAGACCGGGGTTACGAGCAGTACTTC
>few|TRBD2|TRBV4-1|TRBJ2-7
CASSQERGVLYEQYF
TGTGCCAGCAGCCAAGAGCGGGGGGTTTTGTACGAGCAGTACTTC
>-|-|TRBV7-9|TRBJ1-4
CASRQGEHEKLFF
TGTGCCAGCAGACAGGGAGAGCATGAAAAACTGTTTTTT
>-|TRBD2|TRBV4-3|TRBJ2-1
CASSPSSGRAKEQFF
TGCGCCAGCAGCCCGTCTAGCGGGAGGGCCAAAGAGCAGTTCTTC
>once|TRBD2|TRBV10-3|TRBJ2-1
CATGTAGTSGSNEQFF
TGTGCCACCGGGACTGCCGGGACTAGCGGGAGCAATGAGCAGTTCTTC
>once|TRBD2|TRBV4-3|TRBJ2-1
CASSPRSAGGPNEQFF
TGCGCCAGCAGCCCCCGGTCGGCGGGAGGGCCAAATGAGCAGTTCTTC
>-|-|TRBV21-1|TRBJ2-7
CANACIPYDEQYF
TGTGCCAACGCATGTATACCCTACGATGAGCAGTACTTC
>-|-|TRBV1|TRBJ2-2
CGAGGPGELFF
TGCGGGGCGGGGGGCCCCGGGGAGCTGTTTTTT
>-|TRBD2|TRBV28|TRBJ2-3
CASSSNSGGGTDTQYF
TGTGCCAGCAGTTCCAACTCCGGGGGGGGCACAGATACGCAGTATTTT
>few|-|TRBV6-1|TRBJ2-7
CASSEAAPRSSYEQYF
TGTGCCAGCAGTGAAGCTGCGCCTAGGAGCTCCTACGAGCAGTACTTC
>-|TRBD1|TRBV13|TRBJ1-1
CASSLQGENTEAFF
TGTGCCAGCAGCTTACAGGGGGAGAACACTGAAGCTTTCTTT